One sample yielded the 2 T cell receptor beta chains listed below, sequenced in a study of technical replicates of blood from a few donors. Sequencing used immunoSEQ multiplex PCR; TCRdb keeps in-frame clones, though not all of them. The sample includes tens of thousands of clones, approximately 90% of them seen just once. Sequenced input: T cells isolated from PBMCs. The receptors stem from a human donor in good health.

The rearrangement uses TRBV28 and TRBJ2-7; D is undetermined. CDR1 is MDHEN and CDR2 is SYDVKM in the germline V gene. Between the trimmed V and J ends, which lost 0 bases and 1 base, there was a span of 7 bases. CDR3 length equals 14 residues. The CDR3 loop reads CASSLWGRSYEQYF. The DNA for the CDR3 is TGTGCCAGCAGTTTATGGGGCAGGTCCTACGAGCAGTACTTC.

The chain joins TRBV12-5 to TRBJ2-3; 15 bases map to TRBD2. Per germline, CDR1 LGHNT and CDR2 FRNRAP. The CDR3 loop spans 20 amino acids. Losses at the gene ends were 2 bases for V and 2 bases for J; bases not matched to a gene: 11. CDR3: CASGLQTKGLAGGITDTQYF. Written as DNA, the CDR3 is TGTGCTAGTGGTTTGCAGACGAAGGGACTAGCGGGAGGAATCACAGATACGCAGTATTTT.